This T cell receptor beta chain stems from a study of blood T cells in healthy people across ages. V gave up 6 bases and J gave up 1 base, with 12 bases separating them. The CDR3 runs 13 residues. Per germline, CDR1 SQVTM and CDR2 ANQGSEA. This clonotype has ten or more counts. Combining a sample-barcoded 5' primer with a J-beta primer mix, a second PCR ran for about 6 to 12 cycles. MiXCR, applied by TCRdb to the 5' RACE reads, yields one record per CDR3 protein. Counted here are around 1.5 million distinct CDR3 sequences, roughly 32% occurring once; the ten biggest clones make up roughly 10%. In each sample, at least 6 million PBMCs were isolated.

V usage is TRBV29-1 and J usage is TRBJ2-5; the D gene could be TRBD1 or TRBD2 (5 bases each). The clonotype comes from a woman aged 25 to 45 in good health. The sequencing input was blood. The CDR3 DNA reads TGCAGCGTCAGGGCGGGCACCCAAGAGACCCAGTACTTC. Protein product: CSVRAGTQETQYF.